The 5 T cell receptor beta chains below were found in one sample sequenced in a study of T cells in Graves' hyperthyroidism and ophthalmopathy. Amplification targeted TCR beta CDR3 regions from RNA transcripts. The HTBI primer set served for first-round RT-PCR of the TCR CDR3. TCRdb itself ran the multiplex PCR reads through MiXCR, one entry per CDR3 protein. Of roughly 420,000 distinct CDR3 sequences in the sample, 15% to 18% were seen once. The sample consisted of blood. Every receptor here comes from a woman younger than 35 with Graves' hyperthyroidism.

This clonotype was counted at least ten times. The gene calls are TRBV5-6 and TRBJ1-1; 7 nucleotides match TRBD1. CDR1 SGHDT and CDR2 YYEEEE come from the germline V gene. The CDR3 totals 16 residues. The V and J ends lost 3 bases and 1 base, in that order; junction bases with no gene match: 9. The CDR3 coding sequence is TGTGCCAGCAGCTCAGGACAGGCAGTCGGGAACACTGAAGCTTTCTTT. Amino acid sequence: CASSSGQAVGNTEAFF.

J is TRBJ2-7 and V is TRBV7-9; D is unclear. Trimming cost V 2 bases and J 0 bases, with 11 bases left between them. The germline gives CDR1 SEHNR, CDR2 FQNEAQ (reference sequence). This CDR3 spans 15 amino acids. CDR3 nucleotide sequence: TGTGCCAGCAGCTTATGGGAAAAGAGCTCCTACGAGCAGTACTTC. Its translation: CASSLWEKSSYEQYF. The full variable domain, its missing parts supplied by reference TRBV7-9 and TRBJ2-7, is DTGVSQNPRHKITKRGQNVTFRCDPISEHNRLYWYRQTLGQGPEFLTYFQNEAQLEKSRLLSDRFSAERPKGSFSTLEIQRTEQGDSAMYLCASSLWEKSSYEQYFGPGTRLTVT.

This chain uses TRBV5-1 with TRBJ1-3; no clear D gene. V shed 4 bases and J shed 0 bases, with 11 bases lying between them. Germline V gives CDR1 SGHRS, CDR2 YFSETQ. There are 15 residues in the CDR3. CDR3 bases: TGCGCCAGCAGCCTGGGTCCAGCCTCTGGAAACACCATATATTTT. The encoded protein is CASSLGPASGNTIYF.

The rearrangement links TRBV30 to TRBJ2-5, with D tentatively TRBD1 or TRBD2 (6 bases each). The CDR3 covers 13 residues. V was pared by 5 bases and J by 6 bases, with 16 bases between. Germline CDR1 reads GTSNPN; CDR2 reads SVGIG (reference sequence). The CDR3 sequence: CAWAGGGMKTQYF. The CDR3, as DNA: TGTGCCTGGGCCGGAGGGGGGATGAAGACCCAGTACTTC.

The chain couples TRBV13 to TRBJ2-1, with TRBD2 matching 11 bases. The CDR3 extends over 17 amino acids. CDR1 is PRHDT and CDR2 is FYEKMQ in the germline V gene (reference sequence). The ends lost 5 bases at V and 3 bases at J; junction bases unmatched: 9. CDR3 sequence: CASSHISGGGFYNEQFF. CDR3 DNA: TGTGCCAGCAGCCATATTAGCGGGGGGGGATTCTACAATGAGCAGTTCTTC.